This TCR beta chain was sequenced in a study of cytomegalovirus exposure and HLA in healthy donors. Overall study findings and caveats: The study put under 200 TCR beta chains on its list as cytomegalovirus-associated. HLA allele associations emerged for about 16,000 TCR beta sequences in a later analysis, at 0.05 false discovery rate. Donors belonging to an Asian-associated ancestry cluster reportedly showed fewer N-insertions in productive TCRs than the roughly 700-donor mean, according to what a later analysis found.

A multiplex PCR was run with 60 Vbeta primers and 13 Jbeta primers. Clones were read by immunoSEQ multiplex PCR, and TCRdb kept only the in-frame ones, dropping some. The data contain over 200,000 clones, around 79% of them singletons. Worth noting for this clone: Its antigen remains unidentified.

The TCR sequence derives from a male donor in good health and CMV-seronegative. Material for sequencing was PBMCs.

CDR3 in amino acids: CASSKKGFGSYEQYF. CDR3 bases: TGTGCCAGCAGCAAAAAGGGGTTCGGGTCCTACGAGCAGTACTTC. V and J are TRBV5-8 and TRBJ2-7, with a possible D match to TRBD1 (5 bases). The CDR3 contains 15 residues. Trimming removed 4 bases at V and 1 base at J, with 15 bases between. Germline CDR1 SGHTS, CDR2 YDEGEE.